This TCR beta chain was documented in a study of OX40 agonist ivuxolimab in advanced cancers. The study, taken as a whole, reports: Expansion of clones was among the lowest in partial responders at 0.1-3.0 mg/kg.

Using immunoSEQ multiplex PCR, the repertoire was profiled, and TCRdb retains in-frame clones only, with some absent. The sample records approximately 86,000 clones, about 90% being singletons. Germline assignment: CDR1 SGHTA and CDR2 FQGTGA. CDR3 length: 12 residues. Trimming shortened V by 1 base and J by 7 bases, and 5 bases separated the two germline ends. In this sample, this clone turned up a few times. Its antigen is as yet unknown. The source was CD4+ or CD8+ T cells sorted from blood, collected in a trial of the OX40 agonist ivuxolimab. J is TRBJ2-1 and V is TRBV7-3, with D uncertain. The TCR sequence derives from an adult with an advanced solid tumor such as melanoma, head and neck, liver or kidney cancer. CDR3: CASSLNGNEQFF. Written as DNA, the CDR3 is TGTGCCAGCAGCTTAAATGGGAATGAGCAGTTCTTC.